Presented here are 27 T cell receptor beta chains from one specimen sequenced in a study of CD8 T cells in ankylosing spondylitis. Each CDR3 protein gets one entry after TCRdb re-called the 5' RACE reads with MiXCR. The sample gives roughly 230,000 distinct CDR3 sequences, over 15% of which show up once; around 33% is in the top ten. The sample was blood, either unsorted or a sorted T cell fraction (not recorded which). The receptors stem from a male donor with ankylosing spondylitis or in good health (not recorded which).

The rearrangement links TRBV11-1 to TRBJ2-3, with TRBD2 matching over 13 bases. Germline CDR1 SGHAT, CDR2 FQDESV (reference sequence). Trimming cost V 5 bases and J 3 bases; bases outside gene matches: 5. CDR3 length: 16 residues. CDR3 protein: CASSTGLAGETDTQYF. In DNA, the CDR3 is TGTGCCAGCAGCACCGGACTAGCGGGAGAGACAGATACGCAGTATTTT.

This clonotype was detected a few times. The chain recombines TRBV29-1 with TRBJ2-5, with TRBD2 matching over 10 bases. The CDR3 is 13 residues long. CDR1 is SQVTM and CDR2 is ANQGSEA in the germline V gene. The V gene end was trimmed by 2 bases and the J gene end by 5 bases; junction bases not matched to a gene: 2. The CDR3 coding sequence is TGCAGCGTTGAACTAGCGGGAGCGGAGACCCAGTACTTC. It codes for CSVELAGAETQYF.

This clonotype was seen only a few times. V is TRBV29-1 and J is TRBJ2-1; 14 positions agree with TRBD2. The CDR3 sequence is 15 residues long. Per the germline V gene, CDR1 is SQVTM and CDR2 is ANQGSEA. V gave up 7 bases and J gave up 8 bases; unmatched junction bases: 10. As DNA, the CDR3 is TGCAGCGCTAGAGGACTAGCGGGGGGAAACGATGAGCAGTTCTTC. Protein product: CSARGLAGGNDEQFF.

Only a few counts were recorded for this clonotype. The V gene is TRBV27, the J gene TRBJ2-1, with 9 nucleotides matching TRBD2. This CDR3 region has 15 residues. From germline, CDR1 is MNHEY and CDR2 SMNVEV (reference sequence). V was clipped by 3 bases and J by 4 bases; unmatched bases: 4. This CDR3 is CASSFGGLAYNEQFF. The CDR3 bases are TGTGCCAGCAGTTTTGGGGGACTAGCATACAATGAGCAGTTCTTC.

This clonotype has more than one count but fewer than ten. The V call is TRBV27, the J call TRBJ2-1; TRBD2 agrees at 8 bases. J lost 1 base, V lost 3 bases, and 5 bases had no gene match. CDR1 is MNHEY, CDR2 SMNVEV, per germline (reference sequence). CDR3 length: 16 residues. The CDR3 DNA sequence: TGTGCCAGCAGTTTCTCGGGACTAGATTCCTACAATGAGCAGTTCTTC. Translation gives CASSFSGLDSYNEQFF.

This clonotype occurred a few times. The rearrangement uses TRBV7-3 and TRBJ2-2, with D possibly matching TRBD2 (6 bases). Germline V CDR1 and CDR2: SGHTA, FQGTGA. V lost 5 bases, J lost 4 bases, and 8 bases lay in between. The length of the CDR3 is 13 residues. CDR3 residues: CASSPGVTGELFF. The CDR3 DNA reads as TGTGCCAGCAGCCCGGGGGTCACCGGGGAGCTGTTTTTT.

The CDR3 DNA reads as TGTGCTAGTGGTTTGCTGGGGGAGTCCTACGAGCAGTACTTC. Translated: CASGLLGESYEQYF. The genes are TRBV12-5 and TRBJ2-7; D might be TRBD1 or TRBD2, each matching 5 bases. Looked up from germline, CDR1 is LGHNT and CDR2 is FRNRAP. The V end lost 2 bases, the J end lost 1 base, and 9 bases lay between the germline ends. The length of the CDR3 is 14 residues.

This clonotype was seen a handful of times. This rearrangement joins TRBV29-1 to TRBJ2-5; D is perhaps TRBD1 (6 bases). This CDR3 is 15 amino acids long. With 5 bases removed from V and 5 bases from J, the gap between germline ends came to 21 bases. Germline CDR1 reads SQVTM; CDR2 reads ANQGSEA. Here the CDR3 reads CSVIIWDTYRETQYF. CDR3 DNA sequence: TGCAGCGTTATCATCTGGGACACGTACAGGGAGACCCAGTACTTC.

This chain joins TRBV28 and TRBJ1-2; TRBD1 matches 10 bases. The CDR3 runs 16 residues. The germline gives CDR1 MDHEN, CDR2 SYDVKM. V was clipped by 6 bases and J by 0 bases; unmatched bases: 7. CDR3 sequence reads: CASSNRDRGSNYGYTF. The CDR3 region has the DNA TGTGCCAGCAGCAACCGGGACAGGGGCTCTAACTATGGCTACACCTTC.

This clonotype was seen a few times. The rearrangement joins TRBV29-1 to TRBJ2-7; 13 bases match TRBD2. V lost 6 bases and J lost 6; bases outside the gene matches: 5. Germline V gene lookup returns CDR1 SQVTM and CDR2 ANQGSEA. The CDR3 totals 13 residues. CDR3 sequence reads: CSVRLAGGSEQYF. In nucleotides, the CDR3 is TGCAGCGTCCGACTAGCGGGAGGTAGCGAGCAGTACTTC.

This chain connects TRBV29-1 to TRBJ2-7; D gene unclear. Trimming cost V 1 base and J 9 bases, with 10 bases left between them. CDR3 length: 11 residues. Germline V gene sequence: CDR1 SQVTM, CDR2 ANQGSEA. The CDR3 loop reads CSVEGWGGQYF. The CDR3 DNA reads TGCAGCGTTGAAGGATGGGGTGGGCAGTACTTC.

This clonotype was seen repeatedly, ten times or more. The V call is TRBV5-4, the J call TRBJ2-3; maybe TRBD2 (6 bases). Trimming took 2 bases from V and 5 from J, leaving 30 bases between them. Germline V gene data show CDR1 as SGHNT and CDR2 as YYREEE (reference sequence). CDR3 length: 20 amino acids. The CDR3 reads CASSFPPQFWAGIALDTQYF. The CDR3 DNA sequence: TGTGCCAGCAGCTTTCCCCCCCAATTTTGGGCGGGGATAGCTCTAGATACGCAGTATTTT.

The CDR3 sequence is CASSFRAPGELFF. The CDR3 nucleotides are TGTGCCAGCAGCTTCCGTGCGCCGGGGGAGCTGTTTTTT. V usage is TRBV7-6 and J usage is TRBJ2-2; D not resolved. CDR3 length: 13 amino acids. The germline CDR1 and CDR2 sequences are SGHVS and FNYEAQ. Trimming removed 3 bases from V and 8 bases from J, with 10 bases in between. Complete variable domain (other parts from reference TRBV7-6 and TRBJ2-2): GAGVSQSPRYKVTKRGQDVALRCDPISGHVSLYWYRQALGQGPEFLTYFNYEAQQDKSGLPNDRFSAERPEGSISTLTIQRTEQRDSAMYRCASSFRAPGELFFGEGSRLTVL.

J is TRBJ1-3 and V is TRBV6-5, with D hard to call. The V gene lost 2 bases and the J gene lost 2 bases, with 13 bases spanning the gap. The CDR3 length is 16 residues. Germline CDR1 and CDR2: MNHEY and SVGAGI. The CDR3 is CASSYGPTTPGNTIYF. DNA for the CDR3: TGTGCCAGCAGTTACGGTCCGACAACCCCTGGAAACACCATATATTTT.

The CDR3 DNA reads TGCGCCAGCAGCCCGGGGCCAGCGGCACCTTCCTACGAGCAGTACTTC. It yields the protein CASSPGPAAPSYEQYF. The J gene is TRBJ2-7, the V gene TRBV4-1; D tentatively fits TRBD1 or TRBD2 (5 bases each). Germline loops: CDR1 MGHRA, CDR2 YSYEKL. The CDR3 is 16 residues long. The V end lost 4 bases, the J end lost 1 base, and 17 bases lay between the germline ends.

This clonotype has just a few counts. The J gene is TRBJ2-4, the V gene TRBV9; the D gene could be TRBD1 or TRBD2 (6 bases each). V was clipped by 3 bases and J by 1 base, with 23 bases between them. This CDR3 comprises 19 residues. Germline V gives CDR1 SGDLS, CDR2 YYNGEE. Written as DNA, the CDR3 is TGTGCCAGCAGCGATCCCTACCGGGGGCTAGCGAACGCCAAAAACATTCAGTACTTC. This codes for CASSDPYRGLANAKNIQYF.

This clonotype occurred a few times. The rearrangement joins TRBV20-1 to TRBJ2-1; TRBD2 agrees at 11 bases. CDR1 DFQATT and CDR2 SNEGSKA come from the germline V gene (reference sequence). The CDR3 covers 16 residues. With V trimmed by 6 bases and J by 6 bases, 13 bases remained unmatched. CDR3 DNA sequence: TGCAGTGCGAGGACCGTACTAGCGGGAGTCGGCAATGAGCAGTTCTTC. It codes for CSARTVLAGVGNEQFF.

This clonotype was recorded at least ten times. The CDR3 sequence: CSARDLLLGTSETNTGELFF. The CDR3 region has the DNA TGCAGTGCTAGAGATCTTTTGTTAGGGACTAGCGAAACGAACACCGGGGAGCTGTTTTTT. The rearrangement links TRBV20-1 to TRBJ2-2; 10 bases map to TRBD2. This CDR3 contains 20 residues. V shed 0 bases and J 0 bases; nucleotides not matched to a gene: 13. The germline V gene encodes CDR1 DFQATT and CDR2 SNEGSKA (reference sequence).

V and J are TRBV5-1 and TRBJ2-1, with a weak D call TRBD2 (6 bases). Trimming stripped 0 bases from V and 4 bases from J, with 11 bases between. The CDR3 runs to 15 residues. Germline CDR1 SGHRS, CDR2 YFSETQ. CDR3 residues: CASSLVGGFYNEQFF. The CDR3, as DNA: TGCGCCAGCAGCTTGGTCGGGGGATTTTACAATGAGCAGTTCTTC. Based on the CDR3 plus reference TRBV5-1 and TRBJ2-1, the full variable domain is KAGVTQTPRYLIKTRGQQVTLSCSPISGHRSVSWYQQTPGQGLQFLFEYFSETQRNKGNFPGRFSGRQFSNSRSEMNVSTLELGDSALYLCASSLVGGFYNEQFFGPGTRLTVL.

This clonotype turned up a few times. The V gene is TRBV27, the J gene TRBJ2-1; D is ambiguous. Per the germline V gene, CDR1 is MNHEY and CDR2 is SMNVEV (reference sequence). V was cut by 1 base and J by 6 bases, with 7 bases left in between. The length of the CDR3 is 13 residues. Here the CDR3 DNA reads TGTGCCAGCAGTTTATACATAACCAATGAGCAGTTCTTC. Amino acids: CASSLYITNEQFF.

This chain links TRBV6-2 or TRBV6-3 with TRBJ1-2, with D possibly TRBD1 on 6 matching bases. Trimming shortened V by 8 bases and J by 4 bases, and 14 bases separated the two germline ends. CDR1 is MNHEY and CDR2 is SVGEGT in the germline V gene. There are 13 residues in the CDR3. CDR3 DNA sequence: TGTGCCAGCTTCAGCGTGGACAGCTATGGCTACACCTTC. Translation gives CASFSVDSYGYTF.

The chain carries TRBV9 and TRBJ2-1; D might be TRBD1 or TRBD2, each matching 5 bases. The CDR3 is 12 amino acids. CDR1 is SGDLS, CDR2 YYNGEE, per germline. Trimming shortened V by 4 bases and J by 7 bases, and 9 bases separated the two germline ends. The chain's CDR3 is CASSFGTNEQFF. As DNA, the CDR3 is TGTGCCAGCAGCTTCGGGACGAATGAGCAGTTCTTC.

The rearrangement links TRBV5-1 to TRBJ2-7, with D uncertain. Per germline, CDR1 SGHRS and CDR2 YFSETQ. The V and J ends lost 0 bases and 5 bases respectively, with 9 bases between them. The CDR3 contains 13 residues. The CDR3 DNA follows: TGCGCCAGCAGCTTGGAATCCCTCCACGAGCAGTACTTC. Encoded protein: CASSLESLHEQYF.

This clonotype has a handful of counts. The rearrangement links TRBV5-6 to TRBJ2-5; D call uncertain. The CDR3 runs 15 residues. V was cut by 0 bases and J by 2 bases, with 11 bases left in between. Germline lookup yields CDR1 SGHDT and CDR2 YYEEEE. The CDR3 protein is CASSLASRPQETQYF. The CDR3 region has the DNA TGTGCCAGCAGCTTGGCTAGTAGACCACAAGAGACCCAGTACTTC.

This clonotype came up a few times. The rearrangement joins TRBV12-3 or TRBV12-4 to TRBJ2-1, with D tentatively TRBD1 or TRBD2 (6 bases each). The V end lost 2 bases, the J end lost 4 bases, and 12 bases lay between the germline ends. This CDR3 is built from 15 residues. The CDR3 DNA follows: TGTGCCAGCAGTTTACCGGGGGACACATACAATGAGCAGTTCTTC. Amino acid sequence: CASSLPGDTYNEQFF.

This clonotype was observed a few times. The chain links TRBV6-2 or TRBV6-3 to TRBJ2-7, with TRBD1 matching 11 bases. Losses at the gene ends were 6 bases for V and 1 base for J; bases not matched to a gene: 8. CDR1 is MNHEY and CDR2 is SVGEGT in the germline V gene. The CDR3 runs 16 residues. The DNA for the CDR3 is TGTGCCAGCAGCCGGGACAGGGGGATAGGATCCTACGAGCAGTACTTC. Encoded protein: CASSRDRGIGSYEQYF.

Only a few counts were recorded for this clonotype. The rearrangement uses TRBV29-1 and TRBJ1-3, with D unclear. With 4 bases removed from V and 3 bases from J, the gap between germline ends came to 7 bases. The CDR3 length is 12 residues. Germline V CDR1 and CDR2: SQVTM, ANQGSEA. As DNA, the CDR3 is TGCAGCGTTGTGCTTTTTGGAAACACCATATATTTT. It specifies CSVVLFGNTIYF.